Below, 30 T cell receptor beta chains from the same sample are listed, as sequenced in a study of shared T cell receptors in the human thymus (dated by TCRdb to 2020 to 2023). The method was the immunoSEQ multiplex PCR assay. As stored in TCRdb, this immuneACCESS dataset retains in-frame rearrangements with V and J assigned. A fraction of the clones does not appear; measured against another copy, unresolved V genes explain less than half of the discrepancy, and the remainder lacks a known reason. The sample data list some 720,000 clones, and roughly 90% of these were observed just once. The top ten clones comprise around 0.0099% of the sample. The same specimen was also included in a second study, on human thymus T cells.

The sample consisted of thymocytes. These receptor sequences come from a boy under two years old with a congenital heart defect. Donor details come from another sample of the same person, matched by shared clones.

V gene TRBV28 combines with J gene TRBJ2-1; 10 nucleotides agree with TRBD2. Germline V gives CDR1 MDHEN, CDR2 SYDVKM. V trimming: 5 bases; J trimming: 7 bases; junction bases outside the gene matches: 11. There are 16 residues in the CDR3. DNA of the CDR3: TGTGCCAGCAGTCCTCTCGGACTAGCGGAAGTGAATGAGCAGTTCTTC. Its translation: CASSPLGLAEVNEQFF.

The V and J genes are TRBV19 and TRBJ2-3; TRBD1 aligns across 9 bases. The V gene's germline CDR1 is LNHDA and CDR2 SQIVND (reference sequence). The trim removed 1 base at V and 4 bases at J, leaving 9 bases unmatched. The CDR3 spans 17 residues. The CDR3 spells CASSIGTGAAWPDTQYF. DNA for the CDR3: TGTGCCAGTAGTATAGGGACAGGGGCTGCCTGGCCAGATACGCAGTATTTT.

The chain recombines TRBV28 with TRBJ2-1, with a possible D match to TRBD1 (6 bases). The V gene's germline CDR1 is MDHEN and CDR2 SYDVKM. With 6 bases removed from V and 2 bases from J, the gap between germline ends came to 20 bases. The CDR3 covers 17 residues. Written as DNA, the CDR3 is TGTGCCAGCAGCCCCCGGTCACAGGGCAGTCCCTACAATGAGCAGTTCTTC. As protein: CASSPRSQGSPYNEQFF. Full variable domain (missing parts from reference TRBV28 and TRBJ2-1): DVKVTQSSRYLVKRTGEKVFLECVQDMDHENMFWYRQDPGLGLRLIYFSYDVKMKEKGDIPEGYSVSREKKERFSLILESASTNQTSMYLCASSPRSQGSPYNEQFFGPGTRLTVL.

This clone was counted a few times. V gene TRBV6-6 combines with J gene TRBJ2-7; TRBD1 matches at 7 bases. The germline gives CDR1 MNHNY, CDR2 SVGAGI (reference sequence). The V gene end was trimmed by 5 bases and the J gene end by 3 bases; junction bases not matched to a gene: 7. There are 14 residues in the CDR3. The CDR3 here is CASSPGDSYYEQYF. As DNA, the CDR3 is TGTGCCAGCAGTCCCGGGGACAGTTACTACGAGCAGTACTTC.

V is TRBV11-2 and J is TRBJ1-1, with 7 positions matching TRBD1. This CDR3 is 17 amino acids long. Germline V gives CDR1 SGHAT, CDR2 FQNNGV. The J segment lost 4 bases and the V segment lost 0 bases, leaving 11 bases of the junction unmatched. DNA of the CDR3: TGTGCCAGCAGCTTAGATCCCGCACAGGGGACCTTCACTGAAGCTTTCTTT. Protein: CASSLDPAQGTFTEAFF.

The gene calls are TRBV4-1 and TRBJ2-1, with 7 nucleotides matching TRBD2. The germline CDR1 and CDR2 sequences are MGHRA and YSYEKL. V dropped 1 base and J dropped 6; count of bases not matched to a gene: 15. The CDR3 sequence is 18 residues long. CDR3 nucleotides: TGCGCCAGCAGCCAAGGGGGGGGTAAAAGCGCCAAAACCAATGAGCAGTTCTTC. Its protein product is CASSQGGGKSAKTNEQFF.

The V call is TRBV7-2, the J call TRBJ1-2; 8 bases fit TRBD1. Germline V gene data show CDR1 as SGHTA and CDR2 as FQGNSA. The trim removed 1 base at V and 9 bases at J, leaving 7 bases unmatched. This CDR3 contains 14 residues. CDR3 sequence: CASSLGGQGESYTF. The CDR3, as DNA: TGTGCCAGCAGCTTAGGCGGACAGGGAGAGAGCTACACCTTC.

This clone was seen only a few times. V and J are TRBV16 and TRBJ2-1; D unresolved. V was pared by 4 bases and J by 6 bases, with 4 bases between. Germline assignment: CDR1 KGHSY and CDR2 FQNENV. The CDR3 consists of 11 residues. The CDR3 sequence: CASSPRNEQFF. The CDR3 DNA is TGTGCCAGCAGCCCCCGCAATGAGCAGTTCTTC.

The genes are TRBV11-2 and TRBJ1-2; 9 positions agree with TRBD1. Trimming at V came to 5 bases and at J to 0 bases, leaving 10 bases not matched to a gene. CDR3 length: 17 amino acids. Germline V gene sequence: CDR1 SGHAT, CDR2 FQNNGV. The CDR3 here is CASSLFPGQGPNYGYTF. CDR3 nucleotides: TGTGCCAGCAGCCTATTCCCGGGACAGGGACCTAACTATGGCTACACCTTC. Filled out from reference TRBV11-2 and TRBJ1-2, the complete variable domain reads EAGVAQSPRYKIIEKRQSVAFWCNPISGHATLYWYQQILGQGPKLLIQFQNNGVVDDSQLPKDRFSAERLKGVDSTLKIQPAKLEDSAVYLCASSLFPGQGPNYGYTFGSGTRLTVV.

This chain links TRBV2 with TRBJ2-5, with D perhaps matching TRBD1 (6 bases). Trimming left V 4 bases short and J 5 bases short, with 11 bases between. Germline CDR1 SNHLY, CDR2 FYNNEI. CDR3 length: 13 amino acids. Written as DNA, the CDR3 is TGTGCCAGCAGTGCAGGGGTTAGGGAGACCCAGTACTTC. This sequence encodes CASSAGVRETQYF.

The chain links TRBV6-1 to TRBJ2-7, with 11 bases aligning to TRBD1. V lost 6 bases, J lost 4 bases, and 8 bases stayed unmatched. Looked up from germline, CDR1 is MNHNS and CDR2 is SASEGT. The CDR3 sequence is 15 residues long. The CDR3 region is CASRVGQGAFYEQYF. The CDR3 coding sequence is TGTGCCAGCAGAGTTGGACAGGGGGCTTTTTACGAGCAGTACTTC.

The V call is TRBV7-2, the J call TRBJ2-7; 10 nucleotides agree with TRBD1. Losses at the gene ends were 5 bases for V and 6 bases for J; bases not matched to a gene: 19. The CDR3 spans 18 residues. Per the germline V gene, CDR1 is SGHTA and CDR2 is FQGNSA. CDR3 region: CASSEPPPPPGQGCEQYF. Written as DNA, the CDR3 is TGTGCCAGCAGCGAACCTCCCCCCCCTCCGGGACAGGGGTGCGAGCAGTACTTC. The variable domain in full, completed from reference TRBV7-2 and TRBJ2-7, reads GAGVSQSPSNKVTEKGKDVELRCDPISGHTALYWYRQSLGQGLEFLIYFQGNSAPDKSGLPSDRFSAERTGGSVSTLTIQRTQQEDSAVYLCASSEPPPPPGQGCEQYFGPGTRLTVT.

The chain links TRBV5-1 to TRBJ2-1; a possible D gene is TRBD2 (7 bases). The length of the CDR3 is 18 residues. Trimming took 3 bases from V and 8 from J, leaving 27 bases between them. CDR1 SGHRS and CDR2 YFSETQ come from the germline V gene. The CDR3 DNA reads TGCGCCAGCAGCTGGGAACAGGGAGCGGGGATTATTGACGATGAGCAGTTCTTC. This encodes CASSWEQGAGIIDDEQFF. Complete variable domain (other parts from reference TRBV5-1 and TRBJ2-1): KAGVTQTPRYLIKTRGQQVTLSCSPISGHRSVSWYQQTPGQGLQFLFEYFSETQRNKGNFPGRFSGRQFSNSRSEMNVSTLELGDSALYLCASSWEQGAGIIDDEQFFGPGTRLTVL.

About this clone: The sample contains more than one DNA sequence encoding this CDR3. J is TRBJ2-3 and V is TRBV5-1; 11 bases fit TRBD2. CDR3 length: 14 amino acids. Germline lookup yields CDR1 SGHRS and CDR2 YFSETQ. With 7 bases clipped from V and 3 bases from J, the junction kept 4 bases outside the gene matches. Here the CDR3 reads CASSGTSGTDTQYF. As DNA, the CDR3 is TGCGCCAGCTCAGGGACTAGCGGAACAGATACGCAGTATTTT.

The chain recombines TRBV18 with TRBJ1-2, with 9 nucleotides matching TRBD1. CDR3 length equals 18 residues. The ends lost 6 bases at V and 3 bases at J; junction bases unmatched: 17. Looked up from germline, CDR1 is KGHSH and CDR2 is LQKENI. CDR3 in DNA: TGTGCCAGCTCTCACCATGGGGGTACCGGGACAGGGCACTATGGCTACACCTTC. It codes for CASSHHGGTGTGHYGYTF.

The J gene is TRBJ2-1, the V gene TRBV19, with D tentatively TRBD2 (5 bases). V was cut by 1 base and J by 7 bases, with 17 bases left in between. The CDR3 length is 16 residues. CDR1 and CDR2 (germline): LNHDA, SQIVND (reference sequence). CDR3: CASSIGGRTARNEQFF. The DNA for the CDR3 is TGTGCCAGTAGTATAGGAGGCCGGACTGCTCGGAATGAGCAGTTCTTC.

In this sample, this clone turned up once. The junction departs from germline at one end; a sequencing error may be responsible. The CDR3 DNA sequence: TGTGTCAGCAGCTCCCTCCTAGCGGGAGAACTTGCAGATACGCAGTATTTT. Protein: CVSSSLLAGELADTQYF. The chain carries TRBV7-2 and TRBJ2-3, with TRBD2 matching over 10 bases. Germline CDR1 SGHTA, CDR2 FQGNSA. The CDR3 covers 17 residues.

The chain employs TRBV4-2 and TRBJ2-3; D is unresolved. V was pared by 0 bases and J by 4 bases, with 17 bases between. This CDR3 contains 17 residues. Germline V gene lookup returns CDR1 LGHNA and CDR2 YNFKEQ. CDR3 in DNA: TGTGCCAGCAGCCAAGACCAACCTGCCCGACTGCCAGATACGCAGTATTTT. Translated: CASSQDQPARLPDTQYF.

CDR3 region: CASSLATGAGHDLPSYEQYF. The CDR3 bases are TGTGCCAGCAGCTTAGCGACAGGGGCGGGACACGATCTTCCGAGCTACGAGCAGTACTTC. The chain is built from TRBV7-8 and TRBJ2-7; the match to TRBD1 covers 8 bases. CDR3 length: 20 residues. With V trimmed by 0 bases and J by 3 bases, 19 bases remained unmatched. Germline assignment: CDR1 SGHVS and CDR2 FQNEAQ.

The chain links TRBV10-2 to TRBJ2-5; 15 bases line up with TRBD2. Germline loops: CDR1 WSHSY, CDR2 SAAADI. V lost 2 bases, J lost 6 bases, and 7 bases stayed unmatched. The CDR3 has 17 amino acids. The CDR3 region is CASSESPGLAGGKTQYF. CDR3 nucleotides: TGCGCCAGCAGTGAGAGCCCCGGACTAGCGGGAGGGAAGACCCAGTACTTC.

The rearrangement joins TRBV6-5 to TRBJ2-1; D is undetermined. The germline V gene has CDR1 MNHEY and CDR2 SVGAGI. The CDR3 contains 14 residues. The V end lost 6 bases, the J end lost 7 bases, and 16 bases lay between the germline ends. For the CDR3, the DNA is TGTGCCAGCAGCCCCCTCACCTTAGAAAATGAGCAGTTCTTC. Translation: CASSPLTLENEQFF.

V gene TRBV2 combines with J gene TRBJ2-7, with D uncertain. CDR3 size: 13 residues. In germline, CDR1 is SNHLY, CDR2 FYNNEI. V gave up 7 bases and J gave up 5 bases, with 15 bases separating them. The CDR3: CASNGSAYDEQYF. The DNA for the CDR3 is TGTGCCAGCAATGGTTCCGCCTACGACGAGCAGTACTTC.

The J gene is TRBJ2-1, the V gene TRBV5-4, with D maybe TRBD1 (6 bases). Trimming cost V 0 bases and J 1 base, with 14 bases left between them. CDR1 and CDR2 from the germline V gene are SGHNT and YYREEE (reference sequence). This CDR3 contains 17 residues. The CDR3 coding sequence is TGTGCCAGCAGCTTGGCCCACAGGGTAGGGTCCTACAATGAGCAGTTCTTC. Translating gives CASSLAHRVGSYNEQFF.

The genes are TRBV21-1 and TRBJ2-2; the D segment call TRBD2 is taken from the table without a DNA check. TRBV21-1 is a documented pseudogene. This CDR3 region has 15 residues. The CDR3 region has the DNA TGTGCCAGCAGCAAACGAGGCGTGGGCACCGGGGAGCTGTTTTTT. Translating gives CASSKRGVGTGELFF.

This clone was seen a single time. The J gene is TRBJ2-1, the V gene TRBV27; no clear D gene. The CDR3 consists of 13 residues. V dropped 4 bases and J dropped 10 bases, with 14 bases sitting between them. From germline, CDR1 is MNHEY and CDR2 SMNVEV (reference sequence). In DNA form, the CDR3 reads TGTGCCAGCAGTTCCCCCCGTTTAGAGGAGCAGTTCTTC. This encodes CASSSPRLEEQFF.

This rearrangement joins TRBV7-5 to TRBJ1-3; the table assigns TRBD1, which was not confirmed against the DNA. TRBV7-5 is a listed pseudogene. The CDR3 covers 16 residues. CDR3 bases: TGTGTCAGAAGCTCTCTTCGACAGGGACCTGGAAACACCATATATTTT. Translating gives CVRSSLRQGPGNTIYF.

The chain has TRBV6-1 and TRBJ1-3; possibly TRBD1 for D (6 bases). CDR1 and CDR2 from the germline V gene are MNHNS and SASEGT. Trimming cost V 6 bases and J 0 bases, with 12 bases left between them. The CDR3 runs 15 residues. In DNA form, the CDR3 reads TGTGCCAGCAGCCACAGGGCGAGCTCTGGAAACACCATATATTTT. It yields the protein CASSHRASSGNTIYF.

The CDR3 spells CASSFLRLAEETQYF. The CDR3 region has the DNA TGTGCCAGCAGCTTCCTTCGACTAGCTGAAGAGACCCAGTACTTC. V gene TRBV7-2 combines with J gene TRBJ2-5, with TRBD2 matching 7 bases. The CDR3 runs to 15 residues. Looked up from germline, CDR1 is SGHTA and CDR2 is FQGNSA. Trimming took 3 bases from V and 3 from J; bases not matched to a gene: 7.

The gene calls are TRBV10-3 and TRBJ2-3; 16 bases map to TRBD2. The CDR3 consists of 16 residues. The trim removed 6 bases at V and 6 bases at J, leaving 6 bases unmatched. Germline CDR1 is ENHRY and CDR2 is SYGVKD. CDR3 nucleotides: TGTGCCATCAGGAAGGGACTAGCGGGAGGGCCGGATACGCAGTATTTT. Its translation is CAIRKGLAGGPDTQYF.

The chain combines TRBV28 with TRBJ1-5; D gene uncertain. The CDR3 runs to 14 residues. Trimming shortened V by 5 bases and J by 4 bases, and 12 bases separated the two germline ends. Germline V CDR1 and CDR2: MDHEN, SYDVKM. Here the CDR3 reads CASSPLRVNQPQHF. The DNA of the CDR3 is TGTGCCAGCAGTCCTCTACGGGTTAATCAGCCCCAGCATTTT.